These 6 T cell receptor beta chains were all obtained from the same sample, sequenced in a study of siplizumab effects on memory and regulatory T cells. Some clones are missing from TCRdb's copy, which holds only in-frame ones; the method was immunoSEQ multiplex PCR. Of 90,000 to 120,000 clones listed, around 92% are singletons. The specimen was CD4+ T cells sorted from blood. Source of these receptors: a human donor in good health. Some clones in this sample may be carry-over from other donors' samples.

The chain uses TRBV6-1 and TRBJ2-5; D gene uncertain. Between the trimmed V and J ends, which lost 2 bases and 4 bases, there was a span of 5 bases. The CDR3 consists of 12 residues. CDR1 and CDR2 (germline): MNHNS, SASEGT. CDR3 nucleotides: TGTGCCAGCAGTGAATTTCGAGAGACCCAGTACTTC. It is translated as CASSEFRETQYF.

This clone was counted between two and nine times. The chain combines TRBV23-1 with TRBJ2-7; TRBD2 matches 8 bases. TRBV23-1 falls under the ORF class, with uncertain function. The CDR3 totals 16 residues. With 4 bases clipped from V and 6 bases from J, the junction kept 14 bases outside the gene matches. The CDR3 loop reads CASSLPPREGYCEQYF. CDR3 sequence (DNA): TGCGCCAGCAGTCTTCCCCCTCGGGAGGGCTACTGCGAGCAGTACTTC.

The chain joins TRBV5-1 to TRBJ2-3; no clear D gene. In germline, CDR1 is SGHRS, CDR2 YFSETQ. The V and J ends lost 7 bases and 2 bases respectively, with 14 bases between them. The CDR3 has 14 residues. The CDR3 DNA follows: TGCGCCAGCCGCATGGCCGGATACACAGATACGCAGTATTTT. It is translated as CASRMAGYTDTQYF.

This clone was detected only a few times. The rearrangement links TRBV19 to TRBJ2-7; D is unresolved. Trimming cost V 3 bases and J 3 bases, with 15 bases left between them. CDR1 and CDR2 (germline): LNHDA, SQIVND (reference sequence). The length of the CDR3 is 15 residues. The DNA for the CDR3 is TGTGCCAGTAGTATCCAACTCCAGTGGGACTACGAGCAGTACTTC. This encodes CASSIQLQWDYEQYF.

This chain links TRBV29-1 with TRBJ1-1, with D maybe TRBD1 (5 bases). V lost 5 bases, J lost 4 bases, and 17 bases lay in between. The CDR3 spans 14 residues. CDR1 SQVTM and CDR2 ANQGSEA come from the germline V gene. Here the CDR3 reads CSVHPGGGGTEAFF. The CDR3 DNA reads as TGCAGCGTTCATCCCGGGGGGGGAGGCACTGAAGCTTTCTTT.

CDR3 nucleotide sequence: TGTGCCAGCAGGCAGAACTATGGCTACACCTTC. Protein: CASRQNYGYTF. V gene TRBV6-1 combines with J gene TRBJ1-2, with unresolved D. Germline assignment: CDR1 MNHNS and CDR2 SASEGT. Trimming stripped 6 bases from V and 2 bases from J, with 4 bases between. The CDR3 has 11 amino acids.